This T cell receptor (beta chain) was obtained from a study of cytomegalovirus exposure and HLA in healthy donors. Overall study results and limits: In an earlier analysis, most TCR beta V segments were productive about 90% or about 30% of the time. Links to common viral pathogens appeared, in a later analysis, for several of the most significant clusters.

PCR involved 60 Vbeta and 13 Jbeta primers. Authors' analysis steps: The authors later counted about 80 million unique TCR beta chains, about 11 million of them shared. Profiled with immunoSEQ multiplex PCR; TCRdb holds only in-frame clones, not every one. V, J and clone size are taken as reported in that table, and D and trimming were inferred from the DNA itself. The sample has more than 100,000 clones, 60% to 85% seen once; the top ten hold 3.3%. The CDR3 totals 16 residues. Germline trimming cut 0 bases from V and 8 bases from J; bases unmatched to any gene: 7. CDR1 and CDR2 from the germline V gene are SGHNT and YYREEE (reference sequence). A remark on this clone: The antigen is undetermined.

The chain uses TRBV5-4 and TRBJ2-1; TRBD1 agrees at 11 bases. This sequence originates from a woman aged 25 to 39 in good health and CMV-seropositive. The material sequenced was PBMCs. The CDR3 sequence is CASSLVGQGVGDEQFF. Written as DNA, the CDR3 is TGTGCCAGCAGCTTGGTGGGACAGGGGGTGGGGGATGAGCAGTTCTTC. The entire variable domain, with the rest obtained from reference TRBV5-4 and TRBJ2-1, is as follows: ETGVTQSPTHLIKTRGQQVTLRCSSQSGHNTVSWYQQALGQGPQFIFQYYREEENGRGNFPPRFSGLQFPNYSSELNVNALELDDSALYLCASSLVGQGVGDEQFFGPGTRLTVL.